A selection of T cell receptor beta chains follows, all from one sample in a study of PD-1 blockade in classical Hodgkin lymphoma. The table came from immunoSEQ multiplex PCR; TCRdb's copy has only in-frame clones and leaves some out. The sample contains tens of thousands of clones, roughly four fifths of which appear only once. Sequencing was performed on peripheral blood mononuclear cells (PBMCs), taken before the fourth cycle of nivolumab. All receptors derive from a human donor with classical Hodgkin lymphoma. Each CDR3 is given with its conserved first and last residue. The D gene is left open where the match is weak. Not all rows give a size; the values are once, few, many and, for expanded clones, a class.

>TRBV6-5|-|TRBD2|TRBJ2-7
CASSLGRGYEQYF
TGTGCCAGCAGTCTAGGGAGGGGCTACGAGCAGTACTTC
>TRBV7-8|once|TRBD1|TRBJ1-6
CASSSQPGQANNSPLHF
TGTGCCAGCAGCTCCCAACCAGGACAGGCCAATAATTCACCCCTCCACTTT
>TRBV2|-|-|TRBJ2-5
CASNQEGVQTQYF
TGTGCCAGCAACCAGGAAGGGGTCCAGACCCAGTACTTC
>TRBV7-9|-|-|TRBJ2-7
CASSLDGRSGDEQYF
TGTGCCAGCAGCTTAGATGGGAGGTCCGGGGACGAGCAGTACTTC
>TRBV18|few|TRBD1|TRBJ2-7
CASSRGQGNMREQYF
TGTGCCAGCTCCCGCGGACAGGGGAATATGCGCGAGCAGTACTTC
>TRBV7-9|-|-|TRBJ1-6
CASSSSTGNSPLHF
TGTGCCAGCAGCTCCAGTACAGGGAATTCACCCCTCCACTTT
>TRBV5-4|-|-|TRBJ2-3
CASSEQPSTDTQYF
TGTGCCAGCAGCGAACAACCTAGCACAGATACGCAGTATTTT
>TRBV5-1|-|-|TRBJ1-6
CASSSHRNSGNSPLHF
TGCGCCAGCAGCTCCCACAGGAATTCAGGAAATTCACCCCTCCACTTT
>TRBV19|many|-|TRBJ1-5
CASSRGSHGGNQPQHF
TGTGCCAGTAGCCGGGGATCCCACGGGGGCAATCAGCCCCAGCATTTT
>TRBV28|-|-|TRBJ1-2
CASSSGFFYGYTF
TGTGCCAGCAGTTCAGGGTTTTTCTATGGCTACACCTTC
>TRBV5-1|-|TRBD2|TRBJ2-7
CASSPGLASVSYEQYF
TGCGCCAGCAGCCCCGGACTAGCGTCAGTCTCCTACGAGCAGTACTTC
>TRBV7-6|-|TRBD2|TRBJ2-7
CASSPGLAAGEQYF
TGTGCCAGCAGCCCGGGACTAGCAGCGGGCGAGCAGTACTTC
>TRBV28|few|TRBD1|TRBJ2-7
CASRTPGGEQYF
TGTGCCAGCAGGACCCCAGGGGGCGAGCAGTACTTC
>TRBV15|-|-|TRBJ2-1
CATSSRIGSYNEQFF
TGTGCCACCAGCAGTCGGATCGGTTCCTACAATGAGCAGTTCTTC
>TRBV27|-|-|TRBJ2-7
CASSPGSLYEQYF
TGTGCCAGCAGCCCGGGCTCCCTATACGAGCAGTACTTC
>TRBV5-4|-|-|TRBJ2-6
CASSFEGPGANVLTF
TGTGCCAGCAGCTTCGAGGGGCCTGGGGCCAACGTCCTGACTTTC
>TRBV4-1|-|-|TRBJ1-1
CASSQASGRAADTEAFF
TGCGCCAGCAGCCAAGCCTCTGGACGGGCGGCGGACACTGAAGCTTTCTTT
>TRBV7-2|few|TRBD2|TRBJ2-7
CASSKEREVHYEQYF
TGTGCCAGCAGCAAAGAGCGGGAGGTCCACTACGAGCAGTACTTC
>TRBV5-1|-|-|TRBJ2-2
CASSLTGNTGELFF
TGCGCCAGCAGCCTTACAGGGAACACCGGGGAGCTGTTTTTT
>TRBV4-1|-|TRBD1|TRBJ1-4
CASSHPPGQPNEKLFF
TGCGCCAGCAGCCATCCGCCGGGACAGCCTAATGAAAAACTGTTTTTT
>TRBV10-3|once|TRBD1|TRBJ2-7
CAISVTSGTDYEQYF
TGTGCCATCAGTGTGACCTCCGGGACAGATTACGAGCAGTACTTC
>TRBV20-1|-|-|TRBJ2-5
CSARGETQYF
TGCAGTGCTAGAGGGGAGACCCAGTACTTC
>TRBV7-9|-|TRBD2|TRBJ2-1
CASSPPPSGRRNNEQFF
TGTGCCAGCAGCCCCCCCCCTAGCGGGAGGAGGAACAATGAGCAGTTCTTC
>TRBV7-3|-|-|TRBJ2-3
CASSPGLLTDTQYF
TGTGCCAGCAGCCCCGGACTCCTGACAGATACGCAGTATTTT
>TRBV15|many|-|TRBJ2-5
CATSSGAGEVQGETQYF
TGTGCCACCAGCAGTGGGGCAGGGGAGGTTCAGGGAGAGACCCAGTACTTC
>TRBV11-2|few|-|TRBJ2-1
CASSLVRGWSSYNEQFF
TGTGCCAGCAGCTTAGTACGGGGCTGGAGCTCCTACAATGAGCAGTTCTTC